The T cell receptor (beta chain) under discussion was sequenced for a study of spatial heterogeneity in lung cancer. Study-level points and caveats: Higher tumor mutation counts went along with higher counts of expanded intratumoral alpha and beta TCRs.

In TCRdb, the 5' RACE reads were re-called with MiXCR into one record per CDR3 protein. The profile covers 4,000 to 6,000 distinct CDR3 sequences, with more than 7.5% appearing a single time and roughly 26% taken by the ten largest. This clonotype has a handful of counts. What it recognizes is unknown. Time point here: sample taken at primary tumor resection. This sequence originates from a female donor with early-stage non-small cell lung cancer. Sequenced here: lung tumor tissue, sampled at surgery.

The CDR3 DNA is TGCAGCGTTGAGGGGGGGACCTTTGGGGCCAACGTCCTGACTTTC. Encoded protein: CSVEGGTFGANVLTF. V and J are TRBV29-1 and TRBJ2-6, with 7 bases that match TRBD2. Germline-derived CDR1 and CDR2 are SQVTM and ANQGSEA. The CDR3 sequence is 15 residues long. Trimming took 3 bases from V and 3 from J; bases not matched to a gene: 5.